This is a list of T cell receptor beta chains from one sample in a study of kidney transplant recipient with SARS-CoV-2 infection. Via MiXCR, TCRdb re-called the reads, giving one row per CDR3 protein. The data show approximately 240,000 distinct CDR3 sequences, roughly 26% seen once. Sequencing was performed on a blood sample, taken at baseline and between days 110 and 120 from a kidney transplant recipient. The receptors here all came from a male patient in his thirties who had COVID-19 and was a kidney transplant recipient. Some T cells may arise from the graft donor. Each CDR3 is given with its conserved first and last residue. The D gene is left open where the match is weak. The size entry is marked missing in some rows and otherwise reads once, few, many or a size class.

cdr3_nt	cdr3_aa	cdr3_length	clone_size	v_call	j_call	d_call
TGTGCCAGCAGCGCATGGGATAAGGCTGGAAAGACCTATGGCTACACCTTC	CASSAWDKAGKTYGYTF	17	many	TRBV11-1	TRBJ1-2	NA
TGTGCAAGTCGCGTCGCGGGGACTCCACGAAAGACCTATGGCTACACCTTC	CASRVAGTPRKTYGYTF	17	NA	TRBV12-2	TRBJ1-2	NA
TGTGCCAGTAACCCCCAGGGCAATCAGCCCCAGCATTTT	CASNPQGNQPQHF	13	many	TRBV19	TRBJ1-5	NA
TGTGCCAGCAGAGAGGGGCTAGCGGGCACCTACGAGCAGTACTTC	CASREGLAGTYEQYF	15	many	TRBV6-5	TRBJ2-7	TRBD2
TGTGCCAGCAGGAGACAGATGAACACTGAAGCTTTCTTT	CASRRQMNTEAFF	13	many	TRBV11-1	TRBJ1-1	NA
TGTGCCAGCAGCAGTTCAGGGAACAATCAGCCCCAGCATTTT	CASSSSGNNQPQHF	14	many	TRBV28	TRBJ1-5	NA
TGTGCCTGGCTATCGCTGCGTTATAGAAAGACCTATGGCTACACCTTC	CAWLSLRYRKTYGYTF	16	many	TRBV30	TRBJ1-2	NA
TGCAGTGCTAGAGACCTGACTAGCGGGGGGGCCAATGAGCAGTCCTTC	CSARDLTSGGANEQSF	16	NA	TRBV20-1	TRBJ2-1	TRBD2
TGTGCCAGCAGCATCGAGGACACCCTTCGAAAGACCTATGGCCACACCTTC	CASSIEDTLRKTYGHTF	17	few	TRBV3-1	TRBJ1-2	NA
TGTGCCAGCAGCTCTAGCGGGCTCCACACAGATACGCAGTATTTT	CASSSSGLHTDTQYF	15	NA	TRBV11-1	TRBJ2-3	TRBD2
TGTGCCAGCAGCTGCTCACGTCCCATTTCAATTCGCACTGAAGCTTTCTTT	CASSCSRPISIRTEAFF	17	many	TRBV3-1	TRBJ1-1	NA
TGTGCCAGAATTAGGGTTAACTATGGCTACACCTTC	CARIRVNYGYTF	12	many	TRBV5-3	TRBJ1-2	NA
TGTGCCAGCAGCCGGCTCAATAAGTGCCGAAAGACCTATGGCTACACCTTC	CASSRLNKCRKTYGYTF	17	many	TRBV7-7	TRBJ1-2	NA
TGTGCCTGGAGTGCCAATGAGCAGTTCTTC	CAWSANEQFF	10	many	TRBV30	TRBJ2-1	NA
TGTGCCAGCAGCGCACCCAGTCCCATTTCAATTCGCACTGAAGCTTTCTTT	CASSAPSPISIRTEAFF	17	many	TRBV3-1	TRBJ1-1	NA
TGTGCCAGCAGCGGCGGGCTTCCCATTTCTTTCTCTGAGACCCAGTACTTC	CASSGGLPISFSETQYF	17	many	TRBV3-1	TRBJ2-5	NA
TGTGCCAGCAGCTTTTCGGCGGGGGGGCTTTACAATGAGCAGTTCTTC	CASSFSAGGLYNEQFF	16	NA	TRBV7-2	TRBJ2-1	TRBD2
TGTGCCAGCAGTCCTTGGGGAGCTGGAAACACCATATATTTT	CASSPWGAGNTIYF	14	many	TRBV12-3/TRBV12-4	TRBJ1-3	NA
TGCAGTGCTAGAGATTACAGGGCAGGGGGAGAGGGTGAAGCTTTCTTT	CSARDYRAGGEGEAFF	16	many	TRBV20-1	TRBJ1-1	TRBD1
TGTGCCAGCAGCTTGAAGGAAACTGGGGCCAACGTCCTGACTTTC	CASSLKETGANVLTF	15	few	TRBV5-4	TRBJ2-6	NA
TGTGCCAGCAGCCCCGGACAGGGGGTCGGTCAGCCCCAGCATTTT	CASSPGQGVGQPQHF	15	many	TRBV5-8	TRBJ1-5	TRBD1
TGTGCCATCAGTGATAGGACAGCTCAAGAGACCCAGTACTTC	CAISDRTAQETQYF	14	NA	TRBV10-3	TRBJ2-5	NA
TGTGCCAGCAGCCACTATAGTCCGGGACTAGGAGTTGGCCTTACCTACGAGCAGTACTTC	CASSHYSPGLGVGLTYEQYF	20	many	TRBV3-1	TRBJ2-7	TRBD2
TGTGCCAGTCAACGGGGGGCGAACACTGAAGCTTTCTTT	CASQRGANTEAFF	13	many	TRBV6-5	TRBJ1-1	NA
TGTGCCAGCAGCTATGACCTATACCATGGAAAGACCTATGGCTACACCTTC	CASSYDLYHGKTYGYTF	17	many	TRBV7-9	TRBJ1-2	NA
TGTGCCAGCAGTGCGGGGGACAGCAAGGATGAAAAACTGTTTTTT	CASSAGDSKDEKLFF	15	many	TRBV12-3/TRBV12-4	TRBJ1-4	TRBD1
TGTGCCAGCAGTCCCTCGTTTGGGAACACTGAAGCTTTCTTT	CASSPSFGNTEAFF	14	many	TRBV27	TRBJ1-1	NA
TGTGCCTGGTTAATGGAGCGTTATAGAAAGACCTATGGCTACACCTTC	CAWLMERYRKTYGYTF	16	NA	TRBV30	TRBJ1-2	NA
TGTGCCAGCAGTCTGTACTCCGGGACAGGGGCCTCTGGGGCCAACGTCCTGACTTTC	CASSLYSGTGASGANVLTF	19	many	TRBV27	TRBJ2-6	TRBD1
TGTGCCAGCAGCGGCCAGTCTCCCTTTGTCATGCAAGATACGCAGTATTTT	CASSGQSPFVMQDTQYF	17	many	TRBV3-1	TRBJ2-3	NA
TGCGCCAGCAGTACAATCTACGAGCAGTACTTC	CASSTIYEQYF	11	many	TRBV10-2	TRBJ2-7	NA
TGTGCCAGCACCGTGGGGACAGCTAATGAAAAACTGTTTTTT	CASTVGTANEKLFF	14	many	TRBV7-9	TRBJ1-4	TRBD1
TGCAGCGTATTACCAGGGGTCTCTGGAAACACCATATATTTT	CSVLPGVSGNTIYF	14	many	TRBV29-1	TRBJ1-3	NA
TGCGCCAGCAGCCCGACAGGGAATAATGAAAAACTGTTTTTT	CASSPTGNNEKLFF	14	many	TRBV5-1	TRBJ1-4	TRBD1
TGTGCCAGCAGCGCCCAAACAGGGGAAGAGACCCAGTACTTC	CASSAQTGEETQYF	14	many	TRBV9	TRBJ2-5	TRBD1
TGTGCCAGCAGTTCCACCGGGTTCCCCCCTAGATTCACAGATACGCAGTATTTT	CASSSTGFPPRFTDTQYF	18	few	TRBV6-2/TRBV6-3	TRBJ2-3	NA
TGTGCCAGCAGCTCCCCTTACCAGCGGGAGGGCCGGGGGGGGACCCAGTACTTC	CASSSPYQREGRGGTQYF	18	NA	TRBV7-2	TRBJ2-5	TRBD2
TGTGCCAGCAGCGTTCCGGGTAAGGCTGGAAAGACCTATGGCTACACCTTC	CASSVPGKAGKTYGYTF	17	NA	TRBV11-1	TRBJ1-2	NA
TGCAGTGCAATGTCGTCTAGCGGGAGAATCTACGAGCAGTACTTC	CSAMSSSGRIYEQYF	15	many	TRBV20-1	TRBJ2-7	TRBD2
TGCAGTGCGACAGCACGTAGAGAATGGACTGAAGCTTTCTTT	CSATARREWTEAFF	14	NA	TRBV20-1	TRBJ1-1	NA
TGTGCCAGCAGTTTAGGACTTCTGACAGGGAGGTGGGCCGAGCAGTACTTC	CASSLGLLTGRWAEQYF	17	many	TRBV12-3/TRBV12-4	TRBJ2-7	NA
TGCGCCAGCAGCCAAGAAGGCGGGAGAGGACTAGCGGTAGCGGGCACAGATACGCAGTATTTT	CASSQEGGRGLAVAGTDTQYF	21	NA	TRBV4-1	TRBJ2-3	TRBD2
TGTGCCAGCAGCTTAGCGGGGGGACTAGCGGGACTTGAGCAGTTCTTC	CASSLAGGLAGLEQFF	16	NA	TRBV13	TRBJ2-1	TRBD2
TGTGCCAGTAGTCGCAGGCCGAGCTCCTACAATGAGCAGTTCTTC	CASSRRPSSYNEQFF	15	few	TRBV19	TRBJ2-1	NA
TGTGCCAGCAGCTTTCCCTCGAAAGAGACCCAGTACTTC	CASSFPSKETQYF	13	NA	TRBV7-2	TRBJ2-5	NA
TGCGCCAGCAGTTACAGGCCAAGATCGCGAAAGATCTATGGCTACACCTTC	CASSYRPRSRKIYGYTF	17	NA	TRBV10-1	TRBJ1-2	NA
TGTGCCAGCAGTTCCGGACACACAGCAGGAAAGACCTATGGCTACACCTTC	CASSSGHTAGKTYGYTF	17	many	TRBV12-3/TRBV12-4	TRBJ1-2	NA